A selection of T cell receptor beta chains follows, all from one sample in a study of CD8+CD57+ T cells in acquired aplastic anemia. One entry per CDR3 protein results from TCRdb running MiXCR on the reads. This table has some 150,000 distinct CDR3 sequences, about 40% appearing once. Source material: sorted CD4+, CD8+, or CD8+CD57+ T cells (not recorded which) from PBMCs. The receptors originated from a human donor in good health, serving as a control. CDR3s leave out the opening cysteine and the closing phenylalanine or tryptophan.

cdr3_aa: ASSPQGEKLF
v_call: TRBV14

cdr3_aa: SVAGSGNTIY
v_call: TRBV29-1

cdr3_aa: ASRPTSGGNEQF
v_call: TRBV2

cdr3_aa: ASSYSPRDSHYGYT
v_call: TRBV6-5

cdr3_aa: ASSVPYNEQF
v_call: TRBV9

cdr3_aa: ASSESGRSYEQY
v_call: TRBV10-1

cdr3_aa: SVETLSGRSTEAF
v_call: TRBV29-1

cdr3_aa: ASRGDRGHPRDTQY
v_call: TRBV19

cdr3_aa: SANRGSNQPQH
v_call: TRBV20-1

cdr3_aa: ASSLGGQETQY
v_call: TRBV11-3

cdr3_aa: ASSASTGQPYEQY
v_call: TRBV2

cdr3_aa: ASSRGRTISEQF
v_call: TRBV12-3/TRBV12-4

cdr3_aa: ASGGQGNTGELF
v_call: TRBV2

cdr3_aa: ASSPGFGTGELF
v_call: TRBV3-1

cdr3_aa: ASSPPGKVRQY
v_call: TRBV12-3/TRBV12-4

cdr3_aa: ASQPGDGYTDTQY
v_call: TRBV9

cdr3_aa: SAMEGASYNGQF
v_call: TRBV20-1

cdr3_aa: ASGSTPRGEAF
v_call: TRBV12-5

cdr3_aa: ASSLTSGAGYT
v_call: TRBV6-1

cdr3_aa: ASSSSGGRETQY
v_call: TRBV7-2

cdr3_aa: ASSSGPDRLQF
v_call: TRBV11-3

cdr3_aa: ASSESGGPIGELF
v_call: TRBV2